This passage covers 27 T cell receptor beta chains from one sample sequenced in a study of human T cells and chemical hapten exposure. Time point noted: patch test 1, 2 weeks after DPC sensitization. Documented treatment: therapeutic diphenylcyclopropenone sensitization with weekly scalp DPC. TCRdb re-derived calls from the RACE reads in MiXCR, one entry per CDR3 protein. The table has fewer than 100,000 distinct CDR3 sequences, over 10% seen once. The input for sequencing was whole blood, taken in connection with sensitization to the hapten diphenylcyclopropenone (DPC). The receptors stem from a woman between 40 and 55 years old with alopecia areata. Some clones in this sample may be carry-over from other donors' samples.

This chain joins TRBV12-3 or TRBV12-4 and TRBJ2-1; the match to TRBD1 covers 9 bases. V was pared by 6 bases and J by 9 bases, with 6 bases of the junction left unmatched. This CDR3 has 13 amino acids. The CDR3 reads CASREQGAGEQFF. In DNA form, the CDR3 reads TGTGCCAGCAGAGAACAGGGGGCTGGTGAGCAGTTCTTC.

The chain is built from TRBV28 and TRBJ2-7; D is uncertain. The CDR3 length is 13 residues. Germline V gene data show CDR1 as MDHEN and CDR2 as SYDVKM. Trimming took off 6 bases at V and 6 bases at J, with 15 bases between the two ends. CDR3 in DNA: TGTGCCAGCAGCCCTCCCTGGCCGGGCGAGCAGTACTTC. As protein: CASSPPWPGEQYF.

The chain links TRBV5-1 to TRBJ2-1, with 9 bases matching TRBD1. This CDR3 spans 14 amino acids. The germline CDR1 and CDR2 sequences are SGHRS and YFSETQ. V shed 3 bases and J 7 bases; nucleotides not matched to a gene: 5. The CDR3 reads CASSSGTGINEQFF. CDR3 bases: TGCGCCAGCAGCTCTGGGACAGGGATTAATGAGCAGTTCTTC.

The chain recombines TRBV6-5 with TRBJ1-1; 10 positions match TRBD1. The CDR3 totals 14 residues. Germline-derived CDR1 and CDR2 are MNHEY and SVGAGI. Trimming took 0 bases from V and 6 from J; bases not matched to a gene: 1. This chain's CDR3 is CASSYSTGGSEAFF. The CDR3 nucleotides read TGTGCCAGCAGTTACTCGACAGGGGGCTCTGAAGCTTTCTTT.

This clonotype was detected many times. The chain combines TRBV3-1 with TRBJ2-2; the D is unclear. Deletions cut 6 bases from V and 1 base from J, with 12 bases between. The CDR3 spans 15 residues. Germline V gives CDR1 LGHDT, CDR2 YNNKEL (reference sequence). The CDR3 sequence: CASRPPRGNTGELFF. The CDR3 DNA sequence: TGTGCCAGCAGACCGCCTAGAGGGAACACCGGGGAGCTGTTTTTT.

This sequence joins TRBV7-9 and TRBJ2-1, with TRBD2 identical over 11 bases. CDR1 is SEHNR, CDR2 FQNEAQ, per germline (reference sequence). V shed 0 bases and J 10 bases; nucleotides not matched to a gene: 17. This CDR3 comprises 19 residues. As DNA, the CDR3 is TGTGCCAGCAGCTTAGCTTTTCGAGCGGGGACTAGCGGTGTAGCAGAGCAGTTCTTC. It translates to CASSLAFRAGTSGVAEQFF.

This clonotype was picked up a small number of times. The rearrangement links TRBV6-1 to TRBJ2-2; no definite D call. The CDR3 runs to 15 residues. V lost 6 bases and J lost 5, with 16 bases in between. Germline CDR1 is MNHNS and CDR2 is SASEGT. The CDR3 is CASSHPTRRTGELFF. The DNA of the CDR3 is TGTGCCAGCAGCCACCCAACGAGAAGGACCGGGGAGCTGTTTTTT.

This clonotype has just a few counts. The CDR3 protein is CASSAGTGNFMNTEAFF. As DNA, the CDR3 is TGTGCCAGTAGTGCGGGGACAGGGAACTTTATGAACACTGAAGCTTTCTTT. The chain employs TRBV19 and TRBJ1-1; 9 bases agree with TRBD1. This CDR3 has 17 residues. The germline V gene has CDR1 LNHDA and CDR2 SQIVND (reference sequence). Trimming took 5 bases from V and 0 from J; bases not matched to a gene: 10.

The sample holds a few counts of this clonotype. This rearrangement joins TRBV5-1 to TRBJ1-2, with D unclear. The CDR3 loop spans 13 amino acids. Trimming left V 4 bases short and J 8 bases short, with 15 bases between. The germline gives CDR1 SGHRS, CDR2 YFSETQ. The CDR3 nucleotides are TGCGCCAGCAGCCTGCGGGCCGAGGGCGGCTACACCTTC. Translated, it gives CASSLRAEGGYTF.

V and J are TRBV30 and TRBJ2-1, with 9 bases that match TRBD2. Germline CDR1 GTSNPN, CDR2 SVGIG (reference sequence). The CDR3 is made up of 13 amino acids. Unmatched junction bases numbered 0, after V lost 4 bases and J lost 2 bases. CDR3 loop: CAWTSGTYNEQFF. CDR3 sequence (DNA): TGTGCCTGGACTAGCGGGACCTACAATGAGCAGTTCTTC.

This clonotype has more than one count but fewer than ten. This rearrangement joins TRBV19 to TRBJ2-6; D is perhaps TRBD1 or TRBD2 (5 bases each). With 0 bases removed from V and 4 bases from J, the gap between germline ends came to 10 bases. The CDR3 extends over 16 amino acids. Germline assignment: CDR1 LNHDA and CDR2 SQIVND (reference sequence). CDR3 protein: CASSIDVGAGANVLTF. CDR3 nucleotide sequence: TGTGCCAGTAGTATAGATGTCGGGGCCGGGGCCAACGTCCTGACTTTC.

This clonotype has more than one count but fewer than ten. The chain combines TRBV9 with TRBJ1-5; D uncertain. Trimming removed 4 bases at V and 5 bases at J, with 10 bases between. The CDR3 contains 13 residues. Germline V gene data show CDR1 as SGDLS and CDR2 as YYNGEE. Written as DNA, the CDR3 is TGTGCCAGCAGCACGCGGCCGGATCAGCCCCAGCATTTT. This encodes CASSTRPDQPQHF.

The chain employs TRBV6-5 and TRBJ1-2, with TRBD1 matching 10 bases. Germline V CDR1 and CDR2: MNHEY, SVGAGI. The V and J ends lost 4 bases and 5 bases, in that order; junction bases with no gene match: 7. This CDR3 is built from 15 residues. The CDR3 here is CASSSWDRGKYGYTF. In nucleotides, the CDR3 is TGTGCCAGCAGTTCCTGGGACAGGGGAAAATATGGCTACACCTTC.

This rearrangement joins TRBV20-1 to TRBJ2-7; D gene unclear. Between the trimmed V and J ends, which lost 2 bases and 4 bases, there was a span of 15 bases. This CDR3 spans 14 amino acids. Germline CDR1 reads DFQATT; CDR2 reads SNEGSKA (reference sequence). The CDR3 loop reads CSARMMETPYEQYF. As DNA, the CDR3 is TGCAGTGCTAGAATGATGGAGACGCCGTACGAGCAGTACTTC.

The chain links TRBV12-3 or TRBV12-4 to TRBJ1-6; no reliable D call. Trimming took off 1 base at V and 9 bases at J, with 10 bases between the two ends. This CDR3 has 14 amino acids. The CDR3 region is CASSLGAGTSPLHF. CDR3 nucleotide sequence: TGTGCCAGCAGTTTAGGGGCAGGAACTTCACCCCTCCACTTT.

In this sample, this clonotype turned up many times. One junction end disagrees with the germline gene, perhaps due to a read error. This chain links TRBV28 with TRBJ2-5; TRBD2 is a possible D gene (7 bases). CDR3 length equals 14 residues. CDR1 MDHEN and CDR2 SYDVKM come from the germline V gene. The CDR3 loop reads CASSLGQPGTGGVF. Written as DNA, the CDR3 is TGTGCCAGCAGTTTAGGACAGCCCGGGACTGGGGGGGTCTTC.

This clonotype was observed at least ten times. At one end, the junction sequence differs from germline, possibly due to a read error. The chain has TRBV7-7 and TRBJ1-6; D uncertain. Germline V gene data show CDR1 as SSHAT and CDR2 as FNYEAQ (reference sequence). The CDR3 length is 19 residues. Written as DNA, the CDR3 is TGTGCTAGCAGCGCGTCCGGGCCCCAGACGCGCAGGAATAATTCACCCCTCCACTTT. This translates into CASSASGPQTRRNNSPLHF.

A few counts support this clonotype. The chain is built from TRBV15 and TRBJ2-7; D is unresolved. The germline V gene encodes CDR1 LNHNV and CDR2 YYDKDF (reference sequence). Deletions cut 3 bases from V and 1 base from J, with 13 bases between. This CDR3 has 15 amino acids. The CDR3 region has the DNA TGTGCCACCAGCAGGATCAAAGTGGGGTCCTACGAGCAGTACTTC. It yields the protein CATSRIKVGSYEQYF.

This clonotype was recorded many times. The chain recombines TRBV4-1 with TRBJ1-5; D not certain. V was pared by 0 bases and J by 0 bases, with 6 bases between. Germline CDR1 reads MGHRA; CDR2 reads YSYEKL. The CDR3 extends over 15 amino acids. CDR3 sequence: CASSQDRYSNQPQHF. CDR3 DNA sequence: TGCGCCAGCAGCCAAGATCGGTATAGCAATCAGCCCCAGCATTTT.

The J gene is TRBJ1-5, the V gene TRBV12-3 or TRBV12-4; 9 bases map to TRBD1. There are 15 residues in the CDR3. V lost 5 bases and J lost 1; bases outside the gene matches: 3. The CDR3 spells CASSADRGSNQPQHF. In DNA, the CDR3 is TGTGCCAGCAGTGCTGACAGGGGGAGCAATCAGCCCCAGCATTTT.

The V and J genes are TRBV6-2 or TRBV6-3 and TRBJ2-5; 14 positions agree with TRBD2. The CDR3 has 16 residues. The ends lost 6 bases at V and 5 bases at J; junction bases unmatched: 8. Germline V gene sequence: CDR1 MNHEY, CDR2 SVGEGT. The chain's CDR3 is CASRNRLAGGRETQYF. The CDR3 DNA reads TGTGCCAGCAGAAACCGACTAGCGGGAGGGAGGGAGACCCAGTACTTC.

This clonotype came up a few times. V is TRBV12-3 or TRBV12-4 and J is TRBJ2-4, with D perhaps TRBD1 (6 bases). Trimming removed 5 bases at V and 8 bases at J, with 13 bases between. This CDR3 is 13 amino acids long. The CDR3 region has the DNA TGTGCCAGCAGTCGTCAACAGGGTTACATTCAGTACTTC. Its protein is CASSRQQGYIQYF.

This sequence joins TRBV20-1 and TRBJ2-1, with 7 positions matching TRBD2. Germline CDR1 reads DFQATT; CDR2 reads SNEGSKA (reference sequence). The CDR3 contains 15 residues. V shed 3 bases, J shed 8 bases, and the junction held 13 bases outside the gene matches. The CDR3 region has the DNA TGCAGTGCTAGTATCGGGGAGGGCCTTAGGGATGAGCAGTTCTTC. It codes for CSASIGEGLRDEQFF.

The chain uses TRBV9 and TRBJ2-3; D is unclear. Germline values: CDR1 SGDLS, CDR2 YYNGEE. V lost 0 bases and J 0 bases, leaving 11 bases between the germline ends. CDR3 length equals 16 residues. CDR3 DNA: TGTGCCAGCAGCGTAGGGCCAGCGACTAGCACAGATACGCAGTATTTT. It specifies CASSVGPATSTDTQYF.

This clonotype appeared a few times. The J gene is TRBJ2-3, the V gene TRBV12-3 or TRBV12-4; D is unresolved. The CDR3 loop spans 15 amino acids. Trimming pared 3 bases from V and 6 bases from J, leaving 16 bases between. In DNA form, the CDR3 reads TGTGCCAGCAGTTTTATCTCAGGTTTAGGGGATACGCAGTATTTT. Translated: CASSFISGLGDTQYF.

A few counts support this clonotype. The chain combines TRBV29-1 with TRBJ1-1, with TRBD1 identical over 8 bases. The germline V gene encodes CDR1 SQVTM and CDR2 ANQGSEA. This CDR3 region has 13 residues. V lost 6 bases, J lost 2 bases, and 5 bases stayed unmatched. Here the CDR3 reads CSVVDRVNTEAFF. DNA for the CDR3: TGCAGCGTCGTGGACAGGGTAAACACTGAAGCTTTCTTT.

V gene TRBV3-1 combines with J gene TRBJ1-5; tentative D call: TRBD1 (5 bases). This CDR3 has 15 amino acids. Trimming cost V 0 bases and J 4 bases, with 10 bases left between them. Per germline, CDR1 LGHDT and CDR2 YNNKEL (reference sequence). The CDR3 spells CASSQDRDGNQPQHF. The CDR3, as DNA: TGTGCCAGCAGCCAAGACCGGGACGGAAATCAGCCCCAGCATTTT.